This TCR beta chain appears in the sequencing data of a study of blood T cell repertoires in COVID-19 (dated by TCRdb to the early 2020s). Study-wide context: The collaborator samples originated in the United States, Italy and Spain and spanned the acute and convalescent phases of COVID-19. The material from the prospective study consisted of cDNA or gDNA derived from T cells, B-cell-depleted T cells, or PBMCs. The dataset comprised deeply sampled blood TCRbeta repertoires from subjects exposed to, actively infected with, or recovered from COVID-19. Sample metadata almost always included a de-identified subject ID, COVID-19 status, age in years and sex. Samples were obtained from the ongoing ImmuneRACE study (first 160 participants) and from 1,254 subjects provided by 6 global collaborators. HLA class I and class II types, where available, came from metadata supplied by the sample provider rather than from assay-based typing. The repertoires were made available in a free public database intended to serve as a resource for research on the immune response to SARS-CoV-2. Findings and caveats that apply to the study as a whole: The amount of clinical and demographic metadata varied by source and participant and was provided uncurated.

Collaborating institutions collected whole blood in K2EDTA tubes following their own protocols. For TCRbeta analysis, collaborators shipped samples as frozen whole blood, isolated PBMCs, or DNA extracted from either of those sample types. Turning to this clone: Its antigen is currently not known. No base quality values were provided; no much bigger clone lies one nucleotide off.

TCRbeta CDR3 regions were amplified from genomic DNA using the immunoSEQ Assay, a bias-controlled multiplex PCR. In the original analysis: The number of nucleated cells in each sample was estimated by amplification of reference gene primers within the assay. To quantify the absolute abundance of each unique TCRbeta CDR3 rearrangement, sequence reads were collapsed and filtered. Productive Simpson clonality was computed per sample as the square root of Simpson's diversity index over productive rearrangements. In TCRdb, the immuneACCESS table is reduced to in-frame sequences with V and J assigned. These tables do not hold every clone; where another copy was compared, an unresolved V gene accounts for under half, and the others remain unexplained. Clonal size and the V and J genes are those of that table, whereas D and trimming came from the DNA. For this sample the table gives tens of thousands of clones, of which 92% were detected only once. The ten top clones hold around 6% of the sample.

The sequence derives from a woman aged 55-70 years with active COVID-19. Sequenced material: peripheral blood.

The sequenced DNA is TGTGCCAGTAGTAATCCGGGACAGCCTGCAACTAATGAAAAACTGTTTTTT. Its product reads: CASSNPGQPATNEKLFF. The chain uses TRBV19 and TRBJ1-4; TRBD1 agrees with 7 junctional bases. Based on the germline V gene (reference sequence), the CDR1 and CDR2 sequences are LNHDA and SQIVND. Including the terminal cysteine and phenylalanine, the CDR3 comprises 17 residues. Only the CDR3 DNA is retained, 51 bases long and in frame from the first base. V is pruned by 4 bases and J by 0 bases, leaving 8 bases of the junction without a gene match.